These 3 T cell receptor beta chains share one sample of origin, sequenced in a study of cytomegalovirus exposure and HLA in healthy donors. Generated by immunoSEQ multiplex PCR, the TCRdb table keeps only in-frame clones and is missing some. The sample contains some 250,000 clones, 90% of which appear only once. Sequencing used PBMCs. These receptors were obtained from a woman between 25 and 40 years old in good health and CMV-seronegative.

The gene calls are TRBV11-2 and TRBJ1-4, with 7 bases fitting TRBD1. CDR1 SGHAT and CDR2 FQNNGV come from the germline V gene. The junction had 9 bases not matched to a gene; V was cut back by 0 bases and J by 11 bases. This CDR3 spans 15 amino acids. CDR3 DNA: TGTGCCAGCAGCTTAGAGGGACAGTTAATGAGGAAACTGTTTTTT. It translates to CASSLEGQLMRKLFF.

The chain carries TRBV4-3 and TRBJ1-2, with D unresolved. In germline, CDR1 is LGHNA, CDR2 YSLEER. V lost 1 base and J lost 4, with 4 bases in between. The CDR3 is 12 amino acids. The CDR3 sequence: CASSQGPYGYTF. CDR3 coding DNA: TGCGCCAGCAGCCAAGGCCCCTATGGCTACACCTTC.

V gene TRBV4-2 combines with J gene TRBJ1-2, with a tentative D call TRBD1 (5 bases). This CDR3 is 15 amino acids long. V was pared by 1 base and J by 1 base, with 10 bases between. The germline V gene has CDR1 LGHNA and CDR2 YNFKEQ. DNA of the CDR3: TGTGCCAGCAGCCAAGCTCATGACAGTAACTATGGCTACACCTTC. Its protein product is CASSQAHDSNYGYTF.